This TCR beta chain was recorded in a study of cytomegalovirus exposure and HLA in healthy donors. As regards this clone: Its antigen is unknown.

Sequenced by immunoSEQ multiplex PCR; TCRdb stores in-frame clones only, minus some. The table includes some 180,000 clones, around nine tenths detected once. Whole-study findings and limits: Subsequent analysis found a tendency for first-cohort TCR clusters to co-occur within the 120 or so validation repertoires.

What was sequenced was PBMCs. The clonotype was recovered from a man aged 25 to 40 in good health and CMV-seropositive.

CDR3 amino acids: CASSDGLGLGGELFF. CDR3 coding DNA: TGTGCCAGCAGTGACGGTCTAGGTCTCGGCGGGGAGCTGTTTTTT. The V and J genes are TRBV2 and TRBJ2-2; D remains unclear. V was pared by 3 bases and J by 7 bases, with 15 bases between. CDR3 length: 15 amino acids. Germline V lookup: CDR1 SNHLY, CDR2 FYNNEI.